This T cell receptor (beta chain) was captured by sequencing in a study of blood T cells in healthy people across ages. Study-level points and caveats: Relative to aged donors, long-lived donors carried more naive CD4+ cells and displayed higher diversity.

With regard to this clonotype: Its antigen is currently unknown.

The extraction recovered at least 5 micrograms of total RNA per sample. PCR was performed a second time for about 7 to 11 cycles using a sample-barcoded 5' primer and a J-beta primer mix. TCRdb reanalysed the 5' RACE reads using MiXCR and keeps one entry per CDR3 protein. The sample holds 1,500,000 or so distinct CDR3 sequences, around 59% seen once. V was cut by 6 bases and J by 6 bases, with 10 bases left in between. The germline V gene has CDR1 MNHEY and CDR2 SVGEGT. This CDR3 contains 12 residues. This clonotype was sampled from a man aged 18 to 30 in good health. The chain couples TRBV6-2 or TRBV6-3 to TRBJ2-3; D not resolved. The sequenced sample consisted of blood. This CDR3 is CASRSLKDTQYF. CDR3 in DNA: TGTGCCAGCAGATCCCTTAAGGATACGCAGTATTTT.